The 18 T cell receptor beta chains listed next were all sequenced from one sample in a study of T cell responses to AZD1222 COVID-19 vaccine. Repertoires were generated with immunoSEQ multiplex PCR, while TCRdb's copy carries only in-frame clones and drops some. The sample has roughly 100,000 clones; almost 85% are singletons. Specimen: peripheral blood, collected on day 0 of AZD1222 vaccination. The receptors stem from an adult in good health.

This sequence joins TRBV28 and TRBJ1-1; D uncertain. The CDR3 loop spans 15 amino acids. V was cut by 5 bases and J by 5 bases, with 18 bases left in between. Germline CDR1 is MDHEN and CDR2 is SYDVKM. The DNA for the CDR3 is TGTGCCAGCAGTACCCGGACGGGAACAAGGACTGAAGCTTTCTTT. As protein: CASSTRTGTRTEAFF.

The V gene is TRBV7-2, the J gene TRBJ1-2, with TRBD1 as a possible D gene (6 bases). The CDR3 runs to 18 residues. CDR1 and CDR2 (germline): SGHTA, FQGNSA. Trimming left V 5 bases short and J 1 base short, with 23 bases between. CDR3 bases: TGTGCCAGCAGCCCGAGGGGAAGGGGGGCCGGGGGTAACTATGGCTACACCTTC. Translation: CASSPRGRGAGGNYGYTF.

The CDR3 protein is CASRWDITNSPLHF. CDR3 coding DNA: TGTGCCAGCAGGTGGGACATCACAAATTCACCCCTCCACTTT. V is TRBV27 and J is TRBJ1-6; a possible D gene is TRBD1 (6 bases). Germline V gene sequence: CDR1 MNHEY, CDR2 SMNVEV (reference sequence). This CDR3 contains 14 residues. The V and J ends lost 6 bases and 7 bases respectively, with 13 bases between them.

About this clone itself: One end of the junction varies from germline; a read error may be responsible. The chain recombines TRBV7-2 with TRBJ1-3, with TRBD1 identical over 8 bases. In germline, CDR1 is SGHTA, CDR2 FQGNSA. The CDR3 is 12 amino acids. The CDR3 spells CASSPYGQGPTF. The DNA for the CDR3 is TGTGCCAGCAGCCCCTACGGACAGGGCCCCACTTTT.

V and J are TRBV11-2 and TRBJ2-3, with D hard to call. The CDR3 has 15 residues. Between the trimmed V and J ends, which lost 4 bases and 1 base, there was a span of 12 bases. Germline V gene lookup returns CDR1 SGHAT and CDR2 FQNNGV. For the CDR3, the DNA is TGTGCCAGCAGCTATGGCCGGGCGCGCACAGATACGCAGTATTTT. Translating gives CASSYGRARTDTQYF. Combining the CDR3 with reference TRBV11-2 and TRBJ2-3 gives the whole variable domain EAGVAQSPRYKIIEKRQSVAFWCNPISGHATLYWYQQILGQGPKLLIQFQNNGVVDDSQLPKDRFSAERLKGVDSTLKIQPAKLEDSAVYLCASSYGRARTDTQYFGPGTRLTVL.

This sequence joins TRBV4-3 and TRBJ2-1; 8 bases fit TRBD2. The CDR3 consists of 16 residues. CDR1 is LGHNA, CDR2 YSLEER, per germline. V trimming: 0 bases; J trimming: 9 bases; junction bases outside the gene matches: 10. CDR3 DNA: TGCGCCAGCAGCCAAGATTGGACGGGAGGGCCGCGTGAGCAGTTCTTC. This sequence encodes CASSQDWTGGPREQFF.

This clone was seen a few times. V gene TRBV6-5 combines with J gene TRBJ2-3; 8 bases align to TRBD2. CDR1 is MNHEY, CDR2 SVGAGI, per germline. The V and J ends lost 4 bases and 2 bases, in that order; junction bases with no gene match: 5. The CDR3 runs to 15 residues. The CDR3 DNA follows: TGTGCCAGCAGTTCACAGCGGGGGCTCACAGATACGCAGTATTTT. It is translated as CASSSQRGLTDTQYF.

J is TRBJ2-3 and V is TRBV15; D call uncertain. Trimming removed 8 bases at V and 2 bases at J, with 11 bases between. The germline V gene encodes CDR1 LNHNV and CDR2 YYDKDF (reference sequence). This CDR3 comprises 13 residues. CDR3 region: CATRVPPTDTQYF. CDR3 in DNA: TGTGCCACCCGGGTACCCCCCACAGATACGCAGTATTTT.

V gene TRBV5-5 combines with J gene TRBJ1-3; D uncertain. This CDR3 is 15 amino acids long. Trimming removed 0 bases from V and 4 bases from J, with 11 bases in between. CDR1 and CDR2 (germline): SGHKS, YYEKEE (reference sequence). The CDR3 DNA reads TGTGCCAGCAGCTTGGCAATATCGATCGGAAACACCATATATTTT. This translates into CASSLAISIGNTIYF.

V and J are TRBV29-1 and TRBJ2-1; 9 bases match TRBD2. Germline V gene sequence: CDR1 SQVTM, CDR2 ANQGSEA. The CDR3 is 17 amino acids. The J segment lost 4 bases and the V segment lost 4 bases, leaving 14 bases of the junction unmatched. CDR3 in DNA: TGCAGCGTTGCCAGCGATTCGACTAGCGGAATATACAATGAGCAGTTCTTC. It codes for CSVASDSTSGIYNEQFF.

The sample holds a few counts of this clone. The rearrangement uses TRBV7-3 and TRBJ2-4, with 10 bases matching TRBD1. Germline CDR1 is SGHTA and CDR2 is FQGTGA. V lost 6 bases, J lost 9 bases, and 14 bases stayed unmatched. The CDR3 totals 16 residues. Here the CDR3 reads CASSYYPGGQGSIQYF. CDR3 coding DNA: TGTGCCAGCAGTTATTACCCCGGGGGACAGGGGAGCATTCAGTACTTC.

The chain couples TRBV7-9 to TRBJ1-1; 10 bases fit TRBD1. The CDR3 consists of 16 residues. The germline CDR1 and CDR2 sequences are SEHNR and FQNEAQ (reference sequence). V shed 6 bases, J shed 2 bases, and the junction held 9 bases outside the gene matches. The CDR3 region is CASRPGTGVPNTEAFF. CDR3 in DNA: TGTGCCAGCAGACCCGGGACAGGGGTTCCCAACACTGAAGCTTTCTTT.

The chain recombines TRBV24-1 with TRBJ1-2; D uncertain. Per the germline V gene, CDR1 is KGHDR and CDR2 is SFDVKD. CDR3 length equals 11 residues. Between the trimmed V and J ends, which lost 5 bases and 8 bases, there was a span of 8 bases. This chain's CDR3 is CATSGGIGYTF. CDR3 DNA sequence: TGTGCCACCAGTGGAGGGATCGGCTACACCTTC.

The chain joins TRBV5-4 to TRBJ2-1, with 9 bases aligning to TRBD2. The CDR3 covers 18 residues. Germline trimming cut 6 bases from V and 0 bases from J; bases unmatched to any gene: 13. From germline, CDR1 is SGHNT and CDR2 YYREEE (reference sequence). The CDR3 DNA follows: TGTGCCAGCACCCCGACAGCGGGAGGTTCGAGCTCCTACAATGAGCAGTTCTTC. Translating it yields CASTPTAGGSSSYNEQFF.

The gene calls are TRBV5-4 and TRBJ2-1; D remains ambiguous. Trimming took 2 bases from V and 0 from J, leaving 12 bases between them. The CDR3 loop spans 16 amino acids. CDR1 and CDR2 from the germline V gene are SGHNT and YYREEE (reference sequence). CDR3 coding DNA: TGTGCCAGCAGCTTATACCGCGATTACTCCTACAATGAGCAGTTCTTC. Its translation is CASSLYRDYSYNEQFF.

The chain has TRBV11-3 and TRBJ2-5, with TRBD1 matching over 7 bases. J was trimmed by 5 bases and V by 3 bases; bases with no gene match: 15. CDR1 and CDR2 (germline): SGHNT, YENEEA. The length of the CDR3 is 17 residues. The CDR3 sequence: CASSFLGQRGLGETQYF. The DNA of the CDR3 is TGTGCCAGCAGCTTTCTGGGGCAGAGGGGGCTGGGGGAGACCCAGTACTTC.

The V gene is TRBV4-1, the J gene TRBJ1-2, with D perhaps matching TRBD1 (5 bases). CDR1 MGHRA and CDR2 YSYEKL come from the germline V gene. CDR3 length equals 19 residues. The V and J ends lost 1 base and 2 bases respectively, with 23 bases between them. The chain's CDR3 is CASSQALTMGPGFNYGYTF. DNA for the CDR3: TGCGCCAGCAGCCAAGCCCTCACCATGGGGCCGGGATTCAACTATGGCTACACCTTC.

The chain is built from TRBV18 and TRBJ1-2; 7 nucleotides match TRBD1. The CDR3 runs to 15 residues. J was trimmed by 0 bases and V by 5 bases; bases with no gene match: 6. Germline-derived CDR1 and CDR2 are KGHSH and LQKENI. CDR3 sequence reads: CASSTRDRANYGYTF. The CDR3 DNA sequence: TGTGCCAGCTCAACACGGGACAGAGCTAACTATGGCTACACCTTC.